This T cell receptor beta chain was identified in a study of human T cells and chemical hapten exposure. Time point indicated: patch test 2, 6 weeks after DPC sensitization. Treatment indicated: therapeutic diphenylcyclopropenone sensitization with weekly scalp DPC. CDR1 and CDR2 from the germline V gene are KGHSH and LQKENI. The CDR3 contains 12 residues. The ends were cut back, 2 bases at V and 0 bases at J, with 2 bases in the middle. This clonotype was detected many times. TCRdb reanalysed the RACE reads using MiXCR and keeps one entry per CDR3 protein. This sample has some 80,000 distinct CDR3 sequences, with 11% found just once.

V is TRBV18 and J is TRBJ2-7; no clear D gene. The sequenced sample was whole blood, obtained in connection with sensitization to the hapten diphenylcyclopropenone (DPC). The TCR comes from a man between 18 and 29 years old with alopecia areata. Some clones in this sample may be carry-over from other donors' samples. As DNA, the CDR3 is TGTGCCAGCTCACCAACCTCCTACGAGCAGTACGTC. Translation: CASSPTSYEQYV.